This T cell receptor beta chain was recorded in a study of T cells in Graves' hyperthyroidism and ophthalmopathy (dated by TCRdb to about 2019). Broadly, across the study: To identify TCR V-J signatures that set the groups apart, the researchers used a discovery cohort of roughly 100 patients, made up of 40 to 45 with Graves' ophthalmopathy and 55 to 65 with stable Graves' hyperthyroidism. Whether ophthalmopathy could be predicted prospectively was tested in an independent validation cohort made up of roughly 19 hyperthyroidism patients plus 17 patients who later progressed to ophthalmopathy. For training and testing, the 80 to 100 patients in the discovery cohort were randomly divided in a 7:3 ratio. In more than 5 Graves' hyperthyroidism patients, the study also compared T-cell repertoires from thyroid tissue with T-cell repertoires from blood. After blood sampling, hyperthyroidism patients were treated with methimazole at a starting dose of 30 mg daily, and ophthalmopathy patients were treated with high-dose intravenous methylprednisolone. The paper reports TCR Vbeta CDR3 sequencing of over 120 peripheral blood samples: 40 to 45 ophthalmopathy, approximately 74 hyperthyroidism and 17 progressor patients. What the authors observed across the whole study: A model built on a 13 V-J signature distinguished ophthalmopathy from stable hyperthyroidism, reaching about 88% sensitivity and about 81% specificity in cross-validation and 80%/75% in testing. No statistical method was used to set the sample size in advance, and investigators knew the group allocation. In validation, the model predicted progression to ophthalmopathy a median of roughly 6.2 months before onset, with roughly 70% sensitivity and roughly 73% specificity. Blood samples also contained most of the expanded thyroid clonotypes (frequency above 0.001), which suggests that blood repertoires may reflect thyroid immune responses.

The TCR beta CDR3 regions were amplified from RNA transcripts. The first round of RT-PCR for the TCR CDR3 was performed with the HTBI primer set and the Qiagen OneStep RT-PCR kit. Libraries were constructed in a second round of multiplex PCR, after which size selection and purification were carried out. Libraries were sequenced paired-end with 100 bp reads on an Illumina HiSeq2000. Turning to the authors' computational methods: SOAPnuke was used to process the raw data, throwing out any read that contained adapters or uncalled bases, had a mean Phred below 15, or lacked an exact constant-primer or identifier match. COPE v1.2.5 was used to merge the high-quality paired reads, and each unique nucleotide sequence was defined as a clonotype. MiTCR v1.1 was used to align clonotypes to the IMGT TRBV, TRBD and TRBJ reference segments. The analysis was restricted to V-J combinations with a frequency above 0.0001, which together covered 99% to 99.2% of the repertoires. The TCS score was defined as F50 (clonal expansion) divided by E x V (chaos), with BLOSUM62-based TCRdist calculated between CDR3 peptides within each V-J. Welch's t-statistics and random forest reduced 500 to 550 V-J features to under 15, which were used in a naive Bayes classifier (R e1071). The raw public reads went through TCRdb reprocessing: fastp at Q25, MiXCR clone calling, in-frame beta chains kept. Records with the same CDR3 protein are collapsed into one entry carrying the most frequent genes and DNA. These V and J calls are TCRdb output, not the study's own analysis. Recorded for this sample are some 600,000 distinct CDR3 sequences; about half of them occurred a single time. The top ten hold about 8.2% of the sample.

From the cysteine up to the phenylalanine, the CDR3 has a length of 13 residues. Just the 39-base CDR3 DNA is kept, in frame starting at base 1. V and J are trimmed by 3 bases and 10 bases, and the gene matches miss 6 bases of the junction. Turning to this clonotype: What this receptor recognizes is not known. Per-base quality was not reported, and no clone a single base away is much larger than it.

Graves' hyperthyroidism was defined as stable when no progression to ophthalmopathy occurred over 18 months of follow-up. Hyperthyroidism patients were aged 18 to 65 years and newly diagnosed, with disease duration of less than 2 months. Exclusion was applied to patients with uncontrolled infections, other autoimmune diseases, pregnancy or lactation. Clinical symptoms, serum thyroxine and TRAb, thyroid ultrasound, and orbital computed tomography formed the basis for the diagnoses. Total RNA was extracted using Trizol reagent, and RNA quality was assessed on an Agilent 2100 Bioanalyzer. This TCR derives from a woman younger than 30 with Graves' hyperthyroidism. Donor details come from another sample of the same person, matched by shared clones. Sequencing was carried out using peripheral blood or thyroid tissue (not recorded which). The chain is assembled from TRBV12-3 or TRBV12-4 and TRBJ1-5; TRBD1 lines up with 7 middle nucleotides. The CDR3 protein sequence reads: CASSLGQPQPQHF. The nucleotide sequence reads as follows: TGTGCCAGCAGTTTGGGACAGCCCCAACCCCAGCATTTT.